This TCR beta chain was documented in a study of T cells in localized non-small cell lung cancer. From germline, CDR1 is MNHGY and CDR2 SAAAGT. The CDR3 is made up of 13 amino acids. Trimming took off 10 bases at V and 0 bases at J, with 9 bases between the two ends. Profiled with immunoSEQ multiplex PCR; TCRdb holds only in-frame clones, not every one. The sample shows 1,800 or so clones, roughly 24% of them seen only once. The study's findings and limits: Only one tumor region went through sequencing, so heterogeneity may still be there.

This clone showed up just a few times. Its cognate antigen is unknown. Sequenced material: normal lung tissue next to the tumor, taken before any cancer treatment. The sequence was collected from a male donor aged 60 or older with stage II squamous cell lung carcinoma. The chain is built from TRBV6-8 and TRBJ2-2; D is undetermined. The CDR3 reads CAIGMPNTGELFF. CDR3 sequence (DNA): TGTGCCATCGGTATGCCGAACACCGGGGAGCTGTTTTTT.